The rows below give T cell receptor beta chains drawn from one sample of a study of blood T cell repertoires in COVID-19. Produced via immunoSEQ multiplex PCR; TCRdb's table is partial and in-frame only. The sample lists a few hundred thousand clones; roughly 90% were seen once. Sequencing was carried out using peripheral blood. Every receptor here comes from a man in his late teens or twenties with COVID-19, enrolled during active disease. CDR3s include the opening cysteine and the closing phenylalanine or tryptophan. A D gene is named only where the DNA matches it firmly. Size is omitted from some rows. Given values are once, few, many or a class for expanded clones.

j_call | clone_size | d_call | v_call | cdr3_nt | cdr3_aa
TRBJ2-3 | - | - | TRBV7-8 | TGTGCCAGCAGCTTCCGTCCTACCCGCACAGATACGCAGTATTTT | CASSFRPTRTDTQYF
TRBJ2-7 | - | TRBD2 | TRBV5-5 | TGTGCCAGCAGCGATACTTTCGGGACTAGCGGCTCCTACGAGCAGTACTTC | CASSDTFGTSGSYEQYF
TRBJ2-7 | - | - | TRBV4-2 | TGTGCCAGCAGCCAAATACAGGGAACCTCCTACGAGCAGTACTTC | CASSQIQGTSYEQYF
TRBJ1-3 | - | TRBD1 | TRBV13 | TGTGCCAGCAGCCCGGCGGACAGGGGTTGGACCATATATTTT | CASSPADRGWTIYF
TRBJ2-1 | - | TRBD2 | TRBV29-1 | TGCAGCGTTGAAAGTGCGGGGGGAAATTCATACAATGAGCAGTTCTTC | CSVESAGGNSYNEQFF
TRBJ2-3 | - | - | TRBV3-1/TRBV3-2 | TGTGCCAGCAGCCCAATTAGCGGTTCTAGCACAGATACGCAGTATTTT | CASSPISGSSTDTQYF
TRBJ1-1 | - | - | TRBV3-1/TRBV3-2 | TGTGCCAGCAGCCAAAGCCTTAACACTGAAGCTTTCTTT | CASSQSLNTEAFF
TRBJ2-1 | - | TRBD2 | TRBV6-5 | TGTGCCAGCAGGCGGTGGCGGGAGCGGGACAATGAGCAGTTCTTC | CASRRWRERDNEQFF
TRBJ1-3 | - | TRBD1 | TRBV15 | TGTGCCACCAGCATTACTACAGGGGCCCCCTCTGGAAACACCATATATTTT | CATSITTGAPSGNTIYF
TRBJ2-7 | - | TRBD1 | TRBV4-1 | TGCGCCAGCAGCCAACCGGGACAGTCCTACGAGCAGTACTTC | CASSQPGQSYEQYF
TRBJ2-1 | - | - | TRBV20-1 | TGCAGTGCTAGTAAAGGGGAAGGCAATGAGCAGTTCTTC | CSASKGEGNEQFF
TRBJ1-6 | - | - | TRBV6-5 | TGTGCCAGCAGGGAGAACCAAAATTCACCCCTCCACTTT | CASRENQNSPLHF
TRBJ2-2 | once | - | TRBV14 | TGTGCCAGCAGCCAAGACCTTCCCCCCGGGGAGCTGTTTTTT | CASSQDLPPGELFF
TRBJ2-3 | - | - | TRBV7-6 | TGTGCCAGCAGCCCGCGGACTAGGGGGGCCACAGATACGCAGTATTTT | CASSPRTRGATDTQYF
TRBJ2-5 | - | TRBD2 | TRBV19 | TGTGCCAGTAAAGGGGAGGGGATCGAGACCCAGTACTTC | CASKGEGIETQYF
TRBJ2-7 | - | - | TRBV7-9 | TGTGCCAGCTCCCCAGGGGATTCACCCTATAACGAGCAGTACTTC | CASSPGDSPYNEQYF
TRBJ2-3 | - | - | TRBV13 | TGTGCCAGCAGCACAGGCACAGATACGCAGTATTTT | CASSTGTDTQYF
TRBJ2-3 | - | TRBD2 | TRBV9 | TGTGCCAGCAGCGGTAGCGGGGCCTACACAGATACGCAGTATTTT | CASSGSGAYTDTQYF
TRBJ1-5 | once | TRBD1 | TRBV19 | TGTGCCAGTAGCTCCACAGGGGCAAATCAGCCCCAGCATTTT | CASSSTGANQPQHF
TRBJ1-2 | - | - | TRBV6-4 | TGTGCCAGCAGTGAATTTGGAGTCGATGGCTACACCTTC | CASSEFGVDGYTF
TRBJ2-2 | - | - | TRBV29-1 | TGCAGCGTTCGTTCTAGCCCCGTCACCGGGGAGCTGTTTTTT | CSVRSSPVTGELFF
TRBJ2-4 | - | - | TRBV18 | TGTGCCAGCTCACTTAAACATTTCACAGAACTAGCCAAAAACATTCAGTACTTC | CASSLKHFTELAKNIQYF
TRBJ2-2 | - | TRBD1 | TRBV3-1/TRBV3-2 | TGTGCCAGCAGCCACGAAGGACAGGCAGCCGTGACCGGGGAGCTGTTTTTT | CASSHEGQAAVTGELFF
TRBJ2-2 | - | TRBD2 | TRBV5-4 | TGTGCCAGCAGCAAGGGGACTAGCGGGACGAACACCGGGGAGCTGTTTTTT | CASSKGTSGTNTGELFF
TRBJ1-2 | - | - | TRBV4-1 | TGCGCCAGCAGCGCCAGCGGGTATGGCTACACCTTC | CASSASGYGYTF